These 24 T cell receptor beta chains were all obtained from the same sample, sequenced in a study of OX40 agonist ivuxolimab in advanced cancers. TCRdb's table, derived via immunoSEQ multiplex PCR, lists solely in-frame clones and lacks some. The data show tens of thousands of clones, under 90% seen once. This specimen was CD4+ or CD8+ T cells sorted from blood, taken in a trial of the OX40 agonist ivuxolimab. The receptors shown here come from an adult with an advanced solid tumor such as melanoma, head and neck, liver or kidney cancer.

This clone was detected many times. The gene calls are TRBV14 and TRBJ1-2; TRBD1 aligns across 7 bases. V gave up 4 bases and J gave up 8 bases; unmatched junction bases: 13. The CDR3 is 15 amino acids. Germline V lookup: CDR1 SGHDN, CDR2 FVKESK. The CDR3 loop is CASSPTGNYLLGYTF. The CDR3 nucleotides are TGTGCCAGCAGCCCGACAGGGAATTACCTCTTAGGCTACACCTTC.

The chain is built from TRBV7-9 and TRBJ2-1; 11 positions agree with TRBD2. CDR3 length: 14 amino acids. Germline CDR1 is SEHNR and CDR2 is FQNEAQ (reference sequence). V shed 7 bases, J shed 6 bases, and the junction held 5 bases outside the gene matches. This chain's CDR3 is CASTSGTSGNEQFF. In nucleotides, the CDR3 is TGTGCCAGCACCTCAGGGACTAGCGGCAATGAGCAGTTCTTC.

J is TRBJ2-5 and V is TRBV19; 9 bases match TRBD1. The CDR3 length is 15 residues. Per germline, CDR1 LNHDA and CDR2 SQIVND (reference sequence). J was trimmed by 5 bases and V by 6 bases; bases with no gene match: 10. CDR3 nucleotides: TGTGCCAGTAGAGACTTACAGGGGGCCGGGGAGACCCAGTACTTC. Its translation is CASRDLQGAGETQYF. The full variable domain, its missing parts supplied by reference TRBV19 and TRBJ2-5, is DGGITQSPKYLFRKEGQNVTLSCEQNLNHDAMYWYRQDPGQGLRLIYYSQIVNDFQKGDIAEGYSVSREKKESFPLTVTSAQKNPTAFYLCASRDLQGAGETQYFGPGTRLLVL.

The chain carries TRBV9 and TRBJ2-1; TRBD1 or TRBD2 may be the D gene (5 bases each). The CDR3 loop spans 15 amino acids. Looked up from germline, CDR1 is SGDLS and CDR2 is YYNGEE. V was shortened by 3 bases and J by 11 bases, with 21 bases between the two germline ends. The DNA of the CDR3 is TGTGCCAGCAGCGACACCCCGGGACCCGACTTACAGCAGTTCTTC. Amino acid sequence: CASSDTPGPDLQQFF.

The gene calls are TRBV7-3 and TRBJ1-6; D unresolved. The germline V and J ends were trimmed by 7 bases and 10 bases, with 11 bases remaining between them. The germline CDR1 and CDR2 sequences are SGHTA and FQGTGA. CDR3 length: 12 residues. DNA of the CDR3: TGTGCCAGCACCCCCCACCCCTCACCCCTCCACTTT. Translation gives CASTPHPSPLHF.

V gene TRBV7-9 combines with J gene TRBJ2-1, with 7 bases fitting TRBD1. The CDR3 length is 13 residues. Germline CDR1 is SEHNR and CDR2 is FQNEAQ (reference sequence). Losses at the gene ends were 7 bases for V and 5 bases for J; bases not matched to a gene: 5. The CDR3 protein is CASTRTGHNEQFF. DNA of the CDR3: TGTGCCAGCACCCGGACAGGTCACAATGAGCAGTTCTTC.

The rearrangement joins TRBV4-1 to TRBJ2-3; 13 positions match TRBD2. The CDR3 consists of 17 residues. Trimming removed 4 bases from V and 0 bases from J; junction bases left unmatched: 4. CDR1 and CDR2 from the germline V gene are MGHRA and YSYEKL. The CDR3 protein is CASSLRTSGSSTDTQYF. As DNA, the CDR3 is TGCGCCAGCAGCCTCAGGACTAGCGGGAGTAGCACAGATACGCAGTATTTT.

In regard to this clone: The identical CDR3 is also encoded by other nucleotide sequences in the sample. The V gene is TRBV27, the J gene TRBJ2-1, with TRBD1 matching 9 bases. V lost 0 bases, J lost 7 bases, and 1 base stayed unmatched. This CDR3 is built from 14 residues. Germline-derived CDR1 and CDR2 are MNHEY and SMNVEV (reference sequence). The chain's CDR3 is CASSLSGTGNEQFF. CDR3 DNA sequence: TGTGCCAGCAGTTTATCGGGGACAGGGAATGAGCAGTTCTTC.

This clone came up once. V gene TRBV5-8 combines with J gene TRBJ2-3; D gene uncertain. CDR3 length: 13 amino acids. V lost 4 bases, J lost 6 bases, and 12 bases lay in between. Per germline, CDR1 SGHTS and CDR2 YDEGEE. CDR3 sequence (DNA): TGTGCCAGCAGCGCGAGACTTGCGGATACGCAGTATTTT. This encodes CASSARLADTQYF.

This rearrangement joins TRBV11-2 to TRBJ1-1; the D gene is possibly TRBD1 (5 bases). CDR1 and CDR2 (germline): SGHAT, FQNNGV. Trimming took 2 bases from V and 5 from J, leaving 18 bases between them. The CDR3 extends over 16 amino acids. Here the CDR3 reads CASSLFRQGKGTEAFF. The CDR3 DNA follows: TGTGCCAGCAGCTTATTCCGCCAGGGTAAGGGGACTGAAGCTTTCTTT.

The chain links TRBV7-9 to TRBJ2-2; no reliable D call. The CDR3 is made up of 12 amino acids. Germline V gives CDR1 SEHNR, CDR2 FQNEAQ (reference sequence). V was shortened by 5 bases and J by 1 base, with 2 bases between the two germline ends. The CDR3 loop is CASSVNTGELFF. The DNA of the CDR3 is TGTGCCAGCAGCGTGAACACCGGGGAGCTGTTTTTT.

The chain joins TRBV30 to TRBJ1-5; TRBD1 matches 7 bases. CDR3 length: 14 residues. V was clipped by 0 bases and J by 6 bases; unmatched bases: 5. Germline CDR1 GTSNPN, CDR2 SVGIG (reference sequence). The CDR3 sequence: CAWSVGGQSQPQHF. Here the CDR3 DNA reads TGTGCCTGGAGTGTAGGGGGACAGTCTCAGCCCCAGCATTTT. The whole variable domain, remainder taken from reference TRBV30 and TRBJ1-5, is SQTIHQWPATLVQPVGSPLSLECTVEGTSNPNLYWYRQAAGRGLQLLFYSVGIGQISSEVPQNLSASRPQDRQFILSSKKLLLSDSGFYLCAWSVGGQSQPQHFGDGTRLSIL.

As concerns this clone: Other DNA sequences in this sample translate to the same CDR3. The V gene is TRBV7-9, the J gene TRBJ2-3, with D hard to call. Germline lookup yields CDR1 SEHNR and CDR2 FQNEAQ (reference sequence). The CDR3 covers 13 residues. With 1 base removed from V and 6 bases from J, the gap between germline ends came to 8 bases. The CDR3 nucleotides read TGTGCCAGCAGCTTAGGTGGCGCCGATACGCAGTATTTT. Translating gives CASSLGGADTQYF.

This clone was seen more than once but under ten times. The chain employs TRBV27 and TRBJ2-7; no clear D. The CDR3 extends over 12 amino acids. CDR1 and CDR2 (germline): MNHEY, SMNVEV (reference sequence). V gave up 2 bases and J gave up 0 bases, with 2 bases separating them. The CDR3 DNA sequence: TGTGCCAGCAGTTTACGCTCCTACGAGCAGTACTTC. Its protein is CASSLRSYEQYF.

This clone was seen only a few times. The chain recombines TRBV19 with TRBJ1-1; no clear D gene. V gave up 2 bases and J gave up 1 base, with 8 bases separating them. Germline loops: CDR1 LNHDA, CDR2 SQIVND (reference sequence). The CDR3 is 14 residues long. In nucleotides, the CDR3 is TGTGCCAGTAGTATATTGTCCGGGAACACTGAAGCTTTCTTT. Translating it yields CASSILSGNTEAFF.

The chain employs TRBV7-8 and TRBJ1-1; D might be TRBD1 (5 bases). The V gene's germline CDR1 is SGHVS and CDR2 FQNEAQ. The CDR3 length is 14 residues. The V gene lost 7 bases and the J gene lost 0 bases, with 12 bases spanning the gap. CDR3 protein: CASTRGTMNTEAFF. The CDR3 DNA follows: TGTGCCAGCACAAGGGGCACCATGAACACTGAAGCTTTCTTT.

The chain carries TRBV28 and TRBJ1-5; no definite D call. Germline CDR1 MDHEN, CDR2 SYDVKM. Trimming stripped 5 bases from V and 5 bases from J, with 13 bases between. The length of the CDR3 is 14 residues. The CDR3 here is CASSTVRGDQPQHF. DNA for the CDR3: TGTGCCAGCAGTACGGTACGGGGTGATCAGCCCCAGCATTTT.

The V and J genes are TRBV7-9 and TRBJ2-7, with D possibly matching TRBD1 (5 bases). Germline V gene data show CDR1 as SEHNR and CDR2 as FQNEAQ (reference sequence). V was pared by 6 bases and J by 0 bases, with 6 bases between. This CDR3 comprises 12 residues. CDR3 in DNA: TGTGCCAGCAGTGACAGCTCCTACGAGCAGTACTTC. Protein product: CASSDSSYEQYF. The variable domain in full, with the rest retrieved from reference TRBV7-9 and TRBJ2-7, is DTGVSQNPRHKITKRGQNVTFRCDPISEHNRLYWYRQTLGQGPEFLTYFQNEAQLEKSRLLSDRFSAERPKGSFSTLEIQRTEQGDSAMYLCASSDSSYEQYFGPGTRLTVT.

The chain joins TRBV9 to TRBJ2-2; 8 bases fit TRBD2. CDR3 length: 15 residues. With V trimmed by 5 bases and J by 3 bases, 6 bases remained unmatched. Germline values: CDR1 SGDLS, CDR2 YYNGEE. CDR3 loop: CASSAGLADTGELFF. DNA of the CDR3: TGTGCCAGCAGTGCCGGACTAGCAGACACCGGGGAGCTGTTTTTT.

The chain links TRBV27 to TRBJ1-2; D remains ambiguous. V was shortened by 2 bases and J by 4 bases, with 11 bases between the two germline ends. Looked up from germline, CDR1 is MNHEY and CDR2 is SMNVEV (reference sequence). CDR3 size: 14 residues. The CDR3 DNA follows: TGTGCCAGCAGTTTAAACAGAGGACTCTATGGCTACACCTTC. It translates to CASSLNRGLYGYTF.

J is TRBJ2-2 and V is TRBV7-9; no clear D gene. Per the germline V gene, CDR1 is SEHNR and CDR2 is FQNEAQ (reference sequence). The V end was cut by 2 bases, the J end by 1 base, with 5 bases between. The CDR3 consists of 14 residues. This chain's CDR3 is CASSLYQNTGELFF. CDR3 bases: TGTGCCAGCAGCTTATATCAGAACACCGGGGAGCTGTTTTTT.

V is TRBV28 and J is TRBJ2-7; 7 nucleotides line up with TRBD1. Germline-derived CDR1 and CDR2 are MDHEN and SYDVKM. The CDR3 runs 15 residues. Trimming cost V 2 bases and J 5 bases; bases outside gene matches: 9. CDR3 residues: CASSLRGQGVDEQYF. CDR3 coding DNA: TGTGCCAGCAGTTTAAGAGGGCAGGGGGTCGACGAGCAGTACTTC.

This clone was observed many times. This chain uses TRBV9 with TRBJ1-1, with TRBD1 identical over 7 bases. This CDR3 has 16 residues. The junction had 14 bases not matched to a gene; V was cut back by 4 bases and J by 5 bases. Germline V gene lookup returns CDR1 SGDLS and CDR2 YYNGEE. The CDR3 protein is CASSPQGTVGYTEAFF. As DNA, the CDR3 is TGTGCCAGCAGCCCCCAGGGGACAGTGGGGTATACTGAAGCTTTCTTT. Full variable domain (remainder filled in from reference TRBV9 and TRBJ1-1): DSGVTQTPKHLITATGQRVTLRCSPRSGDLSVYWYQQSLDQGLQFLIQYYNGEERAKGNILERFSAQQFPDLHSELNLSSLELGDSALYFCASSPQGTVGYTEAFFGQGTRLTVV.

V is TRBV6-5 and J is TRBJ2-2; D remains ambiguous. CDR1 is MNHEY, CDR2 SVGAGI, per germline. V dropped 2 bases and J dropped 7 bases, with 8 bases sitting between them. This CDR3 spans 13 amino acids. The CDR3 here is CASSYRDHGELFF. The DNA for the CDR3 is TGTGCCAGCAGTTACAGGGATCACGGGGAGCTGTTTTTT.